The source of this T cell receptor (beta chain) is a study of Ad26.COV2.S vaccination and SARS-CoV-2 variants. Treatment denoted: roughly 18 received Ad26.COV2.S at low or high dose, single or two shots; roughly five received placebo; per-sample allocation not given. The samples were gathered on day 63 after the first injection of vaccine or placebo. The CDR3 consists of 10 residues. The V gene's germline CDR1 is SNHLY and CDR2 FYNNEI. Trimming stripped 8 bases from V and 1 base from J, with 3 bases between. The repertoire was sequenced with immunoSEQ multiplex PCR; TCRdb's copy has only in-frame clones and lacks some. The sample records about 400,000 clones, 75% to 90% being singletons.

The genes are TRBV2 and TRBJ2-7; D gene ambiguous. The TCR sequence derives from a person aged 18-60 years who received the Ad26.COV2.S COVID-19 vaccine or a placebo. The specimen was peripheral blood, collected in a trial of Ad26.COV2.S vaccine versus placebo. The CDR3 loop is CASLSYEQYF. The CDR3 bases are TGTGCCAGCCTATCCTACGAGCAGTACTTC.